The present TCR beta chain was sequenced within a study of blood T cell repertoires in COVID-19. On this clone: The same CDR3 is also encoded by other DNA sequences in this sample.

Generated by immunoSEQ multiplex PCR, the TCRdb table keeps only in-frame clones and is missing some. The sample shows over 70,000 clones, 75% to 90% of them seen only once. Sequencing was performed on peripheral blood. This receptor was obtained from a human donor in a cohort sampled during active COVID-19.

CDR3 in amino acids: CASSPGQGAYEQYF. CDR3 bases: TGTGCCAGCAGCCCCGGACAGGGAGCCTACGAGCAGTACTTC. The chain employs TRBV9 and TRBJ2-7, with TRBD1 identical over 8 bases. The CDR3 is 14 residues long. From germline, CDR1 is SGDLS and CDR2 YYNGEE. V gave up 4 bases and J gave up 2 bases; unmatched junction bases: 5.